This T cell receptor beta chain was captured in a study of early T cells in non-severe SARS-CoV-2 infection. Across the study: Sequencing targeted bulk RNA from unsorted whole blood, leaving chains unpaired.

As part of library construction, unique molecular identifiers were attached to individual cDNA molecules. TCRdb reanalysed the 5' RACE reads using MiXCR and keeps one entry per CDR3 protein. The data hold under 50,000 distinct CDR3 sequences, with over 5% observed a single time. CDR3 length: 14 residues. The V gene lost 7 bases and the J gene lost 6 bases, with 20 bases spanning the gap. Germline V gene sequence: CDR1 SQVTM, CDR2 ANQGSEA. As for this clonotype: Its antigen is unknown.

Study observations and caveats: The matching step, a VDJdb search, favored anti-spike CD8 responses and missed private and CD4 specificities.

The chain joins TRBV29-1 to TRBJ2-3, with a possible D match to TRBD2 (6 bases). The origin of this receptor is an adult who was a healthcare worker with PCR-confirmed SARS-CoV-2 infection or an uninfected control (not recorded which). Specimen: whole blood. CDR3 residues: CSARGTDQADTQYF. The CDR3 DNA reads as TGCAGCGCCCGGGGGACTGACCAGGCCGATACGCAGTATTTT.